These T cell receptor beta chains were read from a single sample in a study of cytomegalovirus exposure and HLA in healthy donors. TCRdb keeps only in-frame clones here, not all; method: immunoSEQ multiplex PCR. The profile shows around 150,000 clones, 76% of them singletons. Specimen: PBMCs. All receptors derive from a man in his forties or fifties in good health and CMV-seronegative. CDR3s include the opening cysteine and the closing phenylalanine or tryptophan. The D gene is left open where the match is weak. Expanded clones are given a class, and other clones once, few, many or no size at all.

d_gene: NA
len: 13
v_gene: TRBV6-6
j_gene: TRBJ2-7
abundance: once
CDR3aa: CASSYHPTYEQYF
CDR3nt: TGTGCCAGCAGTTACCATCCTACCTACGAGCAGTACTTC

d_gene: NA
len: 16
v_gene: TRBV4-3
j_gene: TRBJ2-2
abundance: NA
CDR3aa: CASSQRRSGGFGELFF
CDR3nt: TGCGCCAGCAGCCAACGTCGAAGTGGAGGGTTCGGGGAGCTGTTTTTT

d_gene: TRBD1
len: 15
v_gene: TRBV4-3
j_gene: TRBJ1-2
abundance: NA
CDR3aa: CASSPGQGGTYGYTF
CDR3nt: TGCGCCAGCAGCCCGGGACAGGGGGGGACCTATGGCTACACCTTC

d_gene: TRBD1
len: 13
v_gene: TRBV5-1
j_gene: TRBJ1-2
abundance: NA
CDR3aa: CASSLSGGSGYTF
CDR3nt: TGCGCCAGCAGCTTATCAGGGGGCAGTGGCTACACCTTC

d_gene: TRBD1
len: 15
v_gene: TRBV28
j_gene: TRBJ1-1
abundance: NA
CDR3aa: CASTLRQGMNTEAFF
CDR3nt: TGTGCCAGCACCCTCCGACAGGGGATGAACACTGAAGCTTTCTTT

d_gene: TRBD1
len: 14
v_gene: TRBV7-9
j_gene: TRBJ1-6
abundance: few
CDR3aa: CASSWTGRNSPLHF
CDR3nt: TGTGCCAGCAGCTGGACAGGGCGTAATTCACCCCTCCACTTT

d_gene: NA
len: 12
v_gene: TRBV5-1
j_gene: TRBJ2-3
abundance: few
CDR3aa: CASALGADTQYF
CDR3nt: TGCGCCAGCGCACTAGGCGCAGATACGCAGTATTTT

d_gene: NA
len: 13
v_gene: TRBV6-6
j_gene: TRBJ1-1
abundance: NA
CDR3aa: CASSYNKNTEAFF
CDR3nt: TGTGCCAGCAGTTATAACAAGAACACTGAAGCTTTCTTT

d_gene: NA
len: 15
v_gene: TRBV12-5
j_gene: TRBJ2-7
abundance: NA
CDR3aa: CASGLARDGSYEQYF
CDR3nt: TGTGCTAGTGGTTTGGCCCGGGACGGGAGCTACGAGCAGTACTTC

d_gene: NA
len: 10
v_gene: TRBV2
j_gene: TRBJ2-5
abundance: NA
CDR3aa: CASKGETQYF
CDR3nt: TGTGCCAGCAAGGGGGAGACCCAGTACTTC

d_gene: NA
len: 14
v_gene: TRBV18
j_gene: TRBJ2-7
abundance: NA
CDR3aa: CASSPQEGRDEQYF
CDR3nt: TGTGCCAGCTCACCACAGGAGGGGCGCGACGAGCAGTACTTC

d_gene: NA
len: 10
v_gene: TRBV20-1
j_gene: TRBJ2-5
abundance: NA
CDR3aa: CSARQETQYF
CDR3nt: TGCAGTGCCCGTCAAGAGACCCAGTACTTC

d_gene: TRBD1
len: 15
v_gene: TRBV15
j_gene: TRBJ2-2
abundance: NA
CDR3aa: CATSLSRGSTGELFF
CDR3nt: TGTGCCACCAGCTTGAGCAGGGGGTCTACCGGGGAGCTGTTTTTT

d_gene: NA
len: 14
v_gene: TRBV27
j_gene: TRBJ1-1
abundance: NA
CDR3aa: CASSPWGDNTEAFF
CDR3nt: TGTGCCAGCAGTCCCTGGGGGGACAACACTGAAGCTTTCTTT

d_gene: NA
len: 14
v_gene: TRBV4-3
j_gene: TRBJ2-5
abundance: NA
CDR3aa: CASSQALRGETQYF
CDR3nt: TGCGCCAGCAGCCAAGCTTTGAGGGGGGAGACCCAGTACTTC

d_gene: NA
len: 13
v_gene: TRBV7-9
j_gene: TRBJ2-7
abundance: NA
CDR3aa: CASSLGGRDEQYF
CDR3nt: TGTGCCAGCAGCTTGGGAGGTAGGGACGAGCAGTACTTC

d_gene: TRBD1
len: 13
v_gene: TRBV30
j_gene: TRBJ2-4
abundance: NA
CDR3aa: CASGSGTGIIQYF
CDR3nt: TGTGCCTCCGGATCCGGGACAGGGATAATTCAGTACTTC

d_gene: TRBD2
len: 13
v_gene: TRBV27
j_gene: TRBJ2-3
abundance: few
CDR3aa: CASRGGYTDTQYF
CDR3nt: TGTGCCAGCCGGGGGGGGTACACAGATACGCAGTATTTT

d_gene: NA
len: 13
v_gene: TRBV18
j_gene: TRBJ2-1
abundance: NA
CDR3aa: CASSPLALNEQFF
CDR3nt: TGTGCCAGCTCACCTTTGGCCCTTAATGAGCAGTTCTTC

d_gene: NA
len: 11
v_gene: TRBV7-9
j_gene: TRBJ2-5
abundance: NA
CDR3aa: CATPGAGTQYF
CDR3nt: TGTGCCACCCCTGGGGCCGGGACCCAGTACTTC

d_gene: NA
len: 14
v_gene: TRBV6-5
j_gene: TRBJ2-1
abundance: NA
CDR3aa: CASSRGQIDNEQFF
CDR3nt: TGTGCCAGCAGCAGAGGACAGATCGACAATGAGCAGTTCTTC

d_gene: NA
len: 14
v_gene: TRBV5-1
j_gene: TRBJ1-6
abundance: NA
CDR3aa: CASSLGSYNSPLHF
CDR3nt: TGCGCCAGCAGCCTCGGGTCCTATAATTCACCCCTCCACTTT

d_gene: TRBD1
len: 14
v_gene: TRBV7-9
j_gene: TRBJ2-7
abundance: few
CDR3aa: CASSSQGASVEQYF
CDR3nt: TGTGCCAGCAGCTCACAGGGGGCAAGTGTCGAGCAGTACTTC

d_gene: NA
len: 14
v_gene: TRBV11-2
j_gene: TRBJ1-4
abundance: NA
CDR3aa: CASSPGHGDEKLFF
CDR3nt: TGTGCCAGCAGCCCAGGACACGGAGATGAAAAACTGTTTTTT

d_gene: TRBD1
len: 16
v_gene: TRBV18
j_gene: TRBJ1-5
abundance: NA
CDR3aa: CASSWGRGIGNQPQHF
CDR3nt: TGTGCCAGCTCATGGGGCAGGGGGATCGGCAATCAGCCCCAGCATTTT

d_gene: TRBD1
len: 15
v_gene: TRBV6-5
j_gene: TRBJ2-7
abundance: NA
CDR3aa: CASSYSRQGAYEQYF
CDR3nt: TGTGCCAGCAGTTACTCTAGGCAGGGGGCCTACGAGCAGTACTTC

d_gene: NA
len: 16
v_gene: TRBV6-5
j_gene: TRBJ1-2
abundance: few
CDR3aa: CASSYSKGGALYGYTF
CDR3nt: TGTGCCAGCAGTTACTCGAAAGGAGGGGCCCTCTATGGCTACACCTTC

d_gene: NA
len: 19
v_gene: TRBV4-3
j_gene: TRBJ2-6
abundance: NA
CDR3aa: CASSQGPLSRAQGANVLTF
CDR3nt: TGCGCCAGCAGCCAAGGGCCGTTGTCTCGCGCACAGGGGGCCAACGTCCTGACTTTC

d_gene: TRBD2
len: 14
v_gene: TRBV29-1
j_gene: TRBJ2-7
abundance: NA
CDR3aa: CSVAKTSGGYEQYF
CDR3nt: TGCAGCGTTGCGAAGACTAGCGGGGGTTACGAGCAGTACTTC

d_gene: TRBD2
len: 16
v_gene: TRBV2
j_gene: TRBJ2-5
abundance: NA
CDR3aa: CASSGALGGRAETQYF
CDR3nt: TGTGCCAGCAGTGGGGCTCTGGGAGGGAGGGCGGAGACCCAGTACTTC

d_gene: TRBD1
len: 14
v_gene: TRBV15
j_gene: TRBJ1-6
abundance: NA
CDR3aa: CATSRGGGNSPLHF
CDR3nt: TGTGCCACCAGCAGAGGAGGGGGCAATTCACCCCTCCACTTT

d_gene: NA
len: 14
v_gene: TRBV27
j_gene: TRBJ2-1
abundance: NA
CDR3aa: CASTGRGWDNEQFF
CDR3nt: TGTGCCAGCACCGGGCGAGGGTGGGATAATGAGCAGTTCTTC

d_gene: TRBD1
len: 18
v_gene: TRBV10-3
j_gene: TRBJ1-1
abundance: NA
CDR3aa: CAISESVGQTGGYTEAFF
CDR3nt: TGTGCCATCAGTGAGTCCGTTGGGCAGACAGGGGGTTATACTGAAGCTTTCTTT

d_gene: TRBD2
len: 14
v_gene: TRBV18
j_gene: TRBJ2-7
abundance: NA
CDR3aa: CASSPSGGAHEQYF
CDR3nt: TGTGCCAGCTCACCAAGCGGGGGGGCCCACGAGCAGTACTTC

d_gene: TRBD2
len: 15
v_gene: TRBV9
j_gene: TRBJ2-3
abundance: NA
CDR3aa: CASSVGTSGTHTQYF
CDR3nt: TGTGCCAGCAGCGTAGGGACTAGCGGTACACATACGCAGTATTTT

d_gene: NA
len: 16
v_gene: TRBV30
j_gene: TRBJ1-1
abundance: NA
CDR3aa: CAWSVPRQALNTEAFF
CDR3nt: TGTGCCTGGAGTGTACCCAGACAGGCCTTGAACACTGAAGCTTTCTTT

d_gene: NA
len: 14
v_gene: TRBV6-5
j_gene: TRBJ2-7
abundance: once
CDR3aa: CASSSPGRGNEQYF
CDR3nt: TGTGCCAGCAGTTCTCCAGGAAGGGGAAACGAGCAGTACTTC